The present TCR beta chain was sequenced within a study of cytomegalovirus exposure and HLA in healthy donors. PCR amplification relied on 60 Vbeta primers (plus 13 Jbeta primers). Produced via immunoSEQ multiplex PCR; TCRdb's table is partial and in-frame only. Of about 140,000 clones listed, roughly 10% are singletons. Among the donors, all were healthy bone marrow donors. General study findings and limits: Equally common other TCR beta chains were less clonally expanded than HLA-associated ones, a later analysis found. When analyzed later, a missense DCLRE1C variant was found to be linked to TCR beta V- and J-gene trimming.

On this clone: Its antigen is as yet unknown.

The V gene's germline CDR1 is MNHEY and CDR2 SMNVEV (reference sequence). V was clipped by 3 bases and J by 2 bases, with 19 bases between them. CDR3 size: 17 residues. This clonotype was obtained from a man in his fifties or sixties in good health and CMV-seronegative. Sample: PBMCs. The chain combines TRBV27 with TRBJ1-2; weak D call: TRBD1 (6 bases). The CDR3 region is CASSLGALPSRNYGYTF. As DNA, the CDR3 is TGTGCCAGCAGTTTGGGGGCCCTCCCAAGTAGGAACTATGGCTACACCTTC.